These T cell receptor beta chains were read from a single sample in a study of T cell responses to AZD1222 COVID-19 vaccine. The assay was immunoSEQ multiplex PCR, and TCRdb's table has in-frame clones only and misses some. The table records fewer than 120,000 clones, about nine tenths of them present only once. Sequencing was performed on peripheral blood, taken on day 0 of AZD1222 vaccination. The receptors were gathered from an adult in good health. CDR3s include the opening cysteine and the closing phenylalanine or tryptophan. Each record gives: clone size, V gene, J gene, D gene, CDR3 DNA, CDR3 protein. The D gene is left open where the match is weak. Only some rows state a clone size, as once, few, many or a class for expanded clones.

-,TRBV10-1,TRBJ1-1,-,TGCGCCAGCAGTGAGTCTGGGGTCAGCGAAGCTTTCTTT,CASSESGVSEAFF
-,TRBV6-5,TRBJ1-1,-,TGTGCCAGCAGTTCTCCCCGGGGAAACATGAACACTGAAGCTTTCTTT,CASSSPRGNMNTEAFF
-,TRBV19,TRBJ1-1,-,TGTGCCAGTATGGGAGGCCGAATGAACACTGAAGCTTTCTTT,CASMGGRMNTEAFF
-,TRBV11-3,TRBJ1-1,-,TGTGCCAGCAGCTTGTCTTACCTCGGGGGTGAAGCTTTCTTT,CASSLSYLGGEAFF
-,TRBV27,TRBJ2-7,TRBD2,TGTGCCAGCAGTAGAGTTGGGACTAGCGGCTCCTACGAGCAGTACTTC,CASSRVGTSGSYEQYF
-,TRBV29-1,TRBJ2-1,-,TGCAGCGTTGAGACGGGGGTTTTCAATGAGCAGTTCTTC,CSVETGVFNEQFF
once,TRBV4-1,TRBJ2-7,-,TGCGCCAGCAGCCAAGAGACAGGTCCCTACGAGCAGTACTTC,CASSQETGPYEQYF
-,TRBV7-9,TRBJ1-4,TRBD1,TGTGCCAGCAGCTCGGGGACAGCAACTAATGAAAAACTGTTTTTT,CASSSGTATNEKLFF
-,TRBV24-1,TRBJ2-3,TRBD1,TGTGCCACCAGCCCGGGACAGGGAGTCCCTAACGAGCCCACAGATACGCAGTATTTT,CATSPGQGVPNEPTDTQYF
-,TRBV19,TRBJ2-7,TRBD2,TGTGCCAGTAGTAAACAGACTAGCGGGAACTACGAGCAGTACTTC,CASSKQTSGNYEQYF
once,TRBV5-1,TRBJ2-1,-,TGCGCCAGCAGCTCCTCAATGGGCAATGAGCAGTTCTTC,CASSSSMGNEQFF
-,TRBV7-9,TRBJ1-1,-,TGTGCCAGCAGCTTAGGTGTCGTACGGCGAGGGGACACTGAAGCTTTCTTT,CASSLGVVRRGDTEAFF
-,TRBV13,TRBJ2-1,TRBD2,TGTGCCAGCAGCTTAGAAGGGACTAGCCGATACAATGAGCAGTTCTTC,CASSLEGTSRYNEQFF
-,TRBV18,TRBJ1-1,-,TGTGCCAGCTCACCGCAATCGACTGAAGCTTTCTTT,CASSPQSTEAFF
-,TRBV3-1/TRBV3-2,TRBJ2-5,-,TGTGCCAGCAGCCAAGGGGGTCGGGAGTGGAGAGAGACCCAGTACTTC,CASSQGGREWRETQYF
-,TRBV25-1,TRBJ1-5,-,TGTGCCAGCACCGGATATAGCAATCAGCCCCAGCATTTT,CASTGYSNQPQHF
-,TRBV25-1,TRBJ1-5,-,TGTGCCAGCGGGATGGGGGCGGGCCAGCCCCAGCATTTT,CASGMGAGQPQHF
-,TRBV7-9,TRBJ1-2,-,TGTGCCAGCAGCCCGCCTGGGGGGACTGTAGACTATGGCTACACCTTC,CASSPPGGTVDYGYTF
-,TRBV24-1,TRBJ1-3,-,TGTGCCACCAGTCCAGAGGGGAACACCATATATTTT,CATSPEGNTIYF
few,TRBV3-1/TRBV3-2,TRBJ1-2,-,TGTGCCAGCAGCCTCGGAACCGCCTCGGGCCGCTATGGCTACACCTTC,CASSLGTASGRYGYTF
-,TRBV29-1,TRBJ2-7,-,TGCAGCGTTGAAGATCCGCGCAGTACGGGCGAGCAGTACTTC,CSVEDPRSTGEQYF
once,TRBV24-1,TRBJ2-1,TRBD2,TGTGCCACCAGTGACCGCCCCCGGGGAGCGGGGGGGAAAGATGAGCAGTTCTTC,CATSDRPRGAGGKDEQFF
-,TRBV6-1,TRBJ2-7,-,TGTGCCAGCAGTGAAGTGCGCTTGCAGTACTTC,CASSEVRLQYF
-,TRBV7-6,TRBJ1-1,-,TGTGCCAGCAGCCAACAATTCCATGGCACTGAAGCTTTCTTT,CASSQQFHGTEAFF
once,TRBV5-1,TRBJ2-3,TRBD1,TGCGCCAGCAGCTTTCAGGGGGTAGGCACAGATACGCAGTATTTT,CASSFQGVGTDTQYF
-,TRBV5-1,TRBJ1-2,TRBD1,TGCGCCAGCAGCTTCGGACAGGGGCACTATGGCTACACCTTC,CASSFGQGHYGYTF
-,TRBV9,TRBJ1-2,-,TGTGCCAGCACGAAGCGGAGCGATCTTAACTATGGCTACACCTTC,CASTKRSDLNYGYTF
-,TRBV4-1,TRBJ1-2,-,TGCGCCAGCAGCCAAATCCGACTAAGCAGGGGCGGGGATGGCTACACCTTC,CASSQIRLSRGGDGYTF
-,TRBV2,TRBJ2-7,TRBD2,TGTGCCAGCACCCGACTAGCGGGGGGCTACGAGCAGTACTTC,CASTRLAGGYEQYF
-,TRBV5-1,TRBJ2-2,-,TGCGCCAGCAGCTTTGTGGGGGGCTCGACCGGGGAGCTGTTTTTT,CASSFVGGSTGELFF
-,TRBV6-6,TRBJ1-1,TRBD1,TGTGCCAGCAGTCCGACGTCGGTTCGGACAGGGTCGACTGAAGCTTTCTTT,CASSPTSVRTGSTEAFF
-,TRBV20-1,TRBJ2-7,-,TGCAGTGTCACACGGTCCTACGAGCAGTACTTC,CSVTRSYEQYF
-,TRBV18,TRBJ2-5,TRBD1,TGTGCCAGCTCTCACCGGGGACAGGGGGCTGGGGAGACCCAGTACTTC,CASSHRGQGAGETQYF
-,TRBV12-3/TRBV12-4,TRBJ1-2,-,TGTGCCAGCAGTTTAAGGACGGACGGCTACACCTTC,CASSLRTDGYTF
-,TRBV19,TRBJ2-6,-,TGTGCCAGTAGTCTTGACCGCCTGCACCCTGGGGCCAACGTCCTGACTTTC,CASSLDRLHPGANVLTF
-,TRBV2,TRBJ2-7,TRBD1,TGTGCCACCGAGGCACAGGGGGCCTCCTACGAGCAGTACTTC,CATEAQGASYEQYF
-,TRBV6-6,TRBJ1-5,-,TGTGCCAGCAGCTCAGGGAAAGGGATCAATCAGCCCCAGCATTTT,CASSSGKGINQPQHF
once,TRBV4-1,TRBJ2-3,TRBD2,TGCGCCAGCAGCCAACCTATTAGCGGGGGAGCCACAGATACGCAGTATTTT,CASSQPISGGATDTQYF
-,TRBV5-1,TRBJ1-1,-,TGCGCCAGCAGCTTGGATCTGGGGGGAAACACTGAAGCTTTCTTT,CASSLDLGGNTEAFF
few,TRBV7-2,TRBJ1-2,TRBD1,TGTGCCAGCAGCTTAGCAACAGGGGATGGCTACACCTTC,CASSLATGDGYTF
-,TRBV6-5,TRBJ1-1,-,TGTGCCAGCACACGGGACCCGAAGAACACTGAAGCTTTCTTT,CASTRDPKNTEAFF
-,TRBV10-3,TRBJ2-1,-,TGTGCCATCAGTGAATCAGGGAAGGGGTTTAATGAGCAGTTCTTC,CAISESGKGFNEQFF
-,TRBV5-1,TRBJ2-7,TRBD2,TGCGCCAGCAGCCCGGGGACTAGCGGGGCGGCTTACGAGCAGTACTTC,CASSPGTSGAAYEQYF
-,TRBV9,TRBJ1-1,-,TGTGCCAGCAGCGCCCCCCCCGGCGGGAACACTGAAGCTTTCTTT,CASSAPPGGNTEAFF
once,TRBV15,TRBJ1-5,-,TGTGCCACCAGCAGAGGGGTAGGGATTAGCAATCAGCCCCAGCATTTT,CATSRGVGISNQPQHF
-,TRBV19,TRBJ1-5,-,TGTGCCAGTAGTATAGGGAGTTATAGCAATCAGCCCCAGCATTTT,CASSIGSYSNQPQHF